This T cell receptor beta chain is drawn from a study of response to subunit inactivated influenza vaccine. This clonotype was recorded at least ten times. Antigen unknown. Each CDR3 protein gets one entry after TCRdb re-called the RT-PCR reads with MiXCR. The table includes 500,000 to 600,000 distinct CDR3 sequences, about 14% detected once. Findings and caveats of the study: Authors suggested few new T cells are recruited by each seasonal influenza vaccination.

Germline V gives CDR1 SGHAT, CDR2 FQNNGV. With 1 base removed from V and 6 bases from J, the gap between germline ends came to 8 bases. The CDR3 sequence is 13 residues long. The receptor was isolated from a man aged 50-59 years who received an inactivated influenza vaccine. V usage is TRBV11-2 and J usage is TRBJ2-3; D is undetermined. Sequencing used PBMCs from blood, obtained roughly 13 days after vaccination. The DNA for the CDR3 is TGTGCCAGCAGCTTAGCGCTAGGGGATACGCAGTATTTT. As protein: CASSLALGDTQYF.